This T cell receptor (beta chain) was identified during a study of T cell responses to AZD1222 COVID-19 vaccine. Study background: Combined were second doses at about 4 or about 12 weeks. General study points: Only a handful of individuals given AZD1222 were seropositive at baseline. Spike-specific TCR repertoires showed rising breadth and depth after two AZD1222 doses. Donors, mostly white British, included more females; clonal diversity was possibly underestimated.

Worth noting for this clone: The antigen is unknown.

Sequencing used immunoSEQ multiplex PCR; TCRdb keeps in-frame clones, though not all of them. This table holds 180,000 or so clones, around 88% found once. Germline V gives CDR1 SQVTM, CDR2 ANQGSEA. The CDR3 consists of 15 residues. Trimming took 7 bases from V and 7 from J; bases not matched to a gene: 14. The sequence derives from an adult in good health. The source material was peripheral blood, sampled on day 0 of AZD1222 vaccination. V gene TRBV29-1 combines with J gene TRBJ2-1; 9 bases map to TRBD1. CDR3 sequence reads: CSAPPGTGLWNEQFF. For the CDR3, the DNA is TGCAGCGCACCTCCCGGGACAGGGCTATGGAATGAGCAGTTCTTC.